The 15 T cell receptor beta chains below all came from one sample that was sequenced in a study of Ad26.COV2.S vaccination and SARS-CoV-2 variants. Assay used: immunoSEQ multiplex PCR; TCRdb lists only in-frame clones, some missing. The repertoire holds fewer than 800,000 clones, with more than 70% as singletons. Treatment described: around 19 received Ad26.COV2.S at low or high dose, single or two shots; about five received placebo; per-sample allocation not given. Sampling took place 63 days after the first vaccine or placebo injection. The sample consisted of peripheral blood, taken in a trial of Ad26.COV2.S vaccine versus placebo. Receptors originate from a person between 18 and 65 years old who received the Ad26.COV2.S COVID-19 vaccine or a placebo.

Regarding this clone: The sample holds other DNA sequences that translate to the same CDR3. J is TRBJ1-3 and V is TRBV12-3 or TRBV12-4; D unresolved. V was trimmed by 5 bases and J by 3 bases, leaving 2 bases between them. The CDR3 spans 11 residues. The CDR3 nucleotides read TGTGCCAGCAGTAATGGAAACACCATATATTTT. It codes for CASSNGNTIYF.

The chain carries TRBV29-1 and TRBJ1-2; D unclear. Germline V lookup: CDR1 SQVTM, CDR2 ANQGSEA. The V end was cut by 8 bases, the J end by 6 bases, with 10 bases between. The CDR3 length is 10 residues. CDR3 in DNA: TGCAGCACCCACCTCAATGGCTACACCTTC. Translation gives CSTHLNGYTF.

V gene TRBV7-9 combines with J gene TRBJ2-3, with D possibly TRBD2 on 5 matching bases. CDR3 length equals 14 residues. V shed 5 bases and J shed 8 bases, with 17 bases lying between them. Looked up from germline, CDR1 is SEHNR and CDR2 is FQNEAQ (reference sequence). The chain's CDR3 is CASSPQTAAFTQYF. The CDR3 DNA reads as TGTGCCAGCAGCCCCCAAACAGCGGCCTTTACGCAGTATTTT.

V is TRBV7-2 and J is TRBJ1-5; D remains ambiguous. The length of the CDR3 is 17 residues. CDR1 and CDR2 from the germline V gene are SGHTA and FQGNSA. With 1 base removed from V and 0 bases from J, the gap between germline ends came to 13 bases. As DNA, the CDR3 is TGTGCCAGCAGCTTAGACGCGAGACTTCTTAGCAATCAGCCCCAGCATTTT. It encodes CASSLDARLLSNQPQHF. Full variable domain (outside the CDR3, taken from reference TRBV7-2 and TRBJ1-5): GAGVSQSPSNKVTEKGKDVELRCDPISGHTALYWYRQSLGQGLEFLIYFQGNSAPDKSGLPSDRFSAERTGGSVSTLTIQRTQQEDSAVYLCASSLDARLLSNQPQHFGDGTRLSIL.

The chain joins TRBV6-6 to TRBJ1-1, with D possibly being TRBD1 (6 bases). The V gene lost 11 bases and the J gene lost 1 base, with 17 bases spanning the gap. The germline V gene has CDR1 MNHNY and CDR2 SVGAGI (reference sequence). This CDR3 is 14 amino acids long. CDR3 amino acids: CACYDWTANTEAFF. The CDR3 DNA sequence: TGTGCCTGCTACGATTGGACAGCGAACACTGAAGCTTTCTTT.

This chain connects TRBV27 to TRBJ1-4; weak D call: TRBD1 (5 bases). CDR3 size: 13 residues. Trimming removed 7 bases from V and 5 bases from J, with 11 bases in between. Germline lookup yields CDR1 MNHEY and CDR2 SMNVEV (reference sequence). CDR3 in DNA: TGTGCCAGCAACAGCGGGGGGAATGAAAAACTGTTTTTT. Amino acids: CASNSGGNEKLFF.

The chain has TRBV11-2 and TRBJ1-2; 7 nucleotides line up with TRBD1. The V gene's germline CDR1 is SGHAT and CDR2 FQNNGV. V shed 1 base, J shed 3 bases, and the junction held 11 bases outside the gene matches. The CDR3 is 17 residues long. Here the CDR3 reads CASSLAGQPSLHYGYTF. In DNA form, the CDR3 reads TGTGCCAGCAGCTTAGCGGGACAGCCGTCTCTACACTATGGCTACACCTTC.

J is TRBJ1-1 and V is TRBV5-1; D is undetermined. Germline values: CDR1 SGHRS, CDR2 YFSETQ. V lost 5 bases to trimming and J lost 2 bases, with 16 bases between them. The CDR3 spans 15 residues. CDR3 amino acids: CASRGISWTNTEAFF. CDR3 nucleotide sequence: TGCGCCAGCAGGGGGATCAGTTGGACCAACACTGAAGCTTTCTTT.

This chain connects TRBV7-8 to TRBJ1-3; possibly TRBD1 for D (6 bases). The CDR3 spans 15 residues. V was pared by 3 bases and J by 1 base, with 10 bases between. The germline gives CDR1 SGHVS, CDR2 FQNEAQ. CDR3 protein: CASSFRGGSGNTIYF. In DNA form, the CDR3 reads TGTGCCAGCAGCTTTCGAGGGGGTTCTGGAAACACCATATATTTT. The whole variable domain, filled in from reference TRBV7-8 and TRBJ1-3, reads GAGVSQSPRYKVAKRGQDVALRCDPISGHVSLFWYQQALGQGPEFLTYFQNEAQLDKSGLPSDRFFAERPEGSVSTLKIQRTQQEDSAVYLCASSFRGGSGNTIYFGEGSWLTVV.

V is TRBV27 and J is TRBJ2-5; 7 nucleotides agree with TRBD2. Germline V CDR1 and CDR2: MNHEY, SMNVEV (reference sequence). Unmatched junction bases numbered 9, after V lost 5 bases and J lost 6 bases. The CDR3 runs 14 residues. The CDR3 sequence: CASSESGAGKTQYF. For the CDR3, the DNA is TGTGCCAGCAGTGAGAGCGGGGCAGGGAAGACCCAGTACTTC.

This clone was seen once. J is TRBJ1-1 and V is TRBV19; perhaps TRBD1 as D (6 bases). Between the trimmed V and J ends, which lost 9 bases and 5 bases, there was a span of 19 bases. The CDR3 has 14 amino acids. CDR1 is LNHDA and CDR2 is SQIVND in the germline V gene (reference sequence). The CDR3: CASRLRGSLTEAFF. CDR3 sequence (DNA): TGTGCCAGCAGACTCAGGGGCTCTTTAACTGAAGCTTTCTTT.

Details on this clone: The identical CDR3 is also encoded by other nucleotide sequences in the sample. The gene calls are TRBV15 and TRBJ2-1, with 7 bases aligning to TRBD2. V lost 1 base, J lost 4 bases, and 4 bases stayed unmatched. The CDR3 is made up of 15 amino acids. In germline, CDR1 is LNHNV, CDR2 YYDKDF (reference sequence). The CDR3 region is CATSRAGGSYNEQFF. The CDR3 DNA reads TGTGCCACCAGCAGAGCCGGCGGGAGTTACAATGAGCAGTTCTTC.

The rearrangement links TRBV5-6 to TRBJ2-1; no firm D call. The germline V gene has CDR1 SGHDT and CDR2 YYEEEE. The CDR3 is 16 amino acids. The ends were cut back, 1 base at V and 4 bases at J, with 15 bases in the middle. The CDR3 DNA reads TGTGCCAGCAGCTTGTTTAAGGACCCCCGATACAATGAGCAGTTCTTC. Amino acids: CASSLFKDPRYNEQFF.

The chain is built from TRBV30 and TRBJ1-2; D is ambiguous. The germline V and J ends were trimmed by 0 bases and 4 bases, with 6 bases remaining between them. Per germline, CDR1 GTSNPN and CDR2 SVGIG (reference sequence). This CDR3 is 12 amino acids long. CDR3 coding DNA: TGTGCCTGGAGTGTAATTTCCTATGGCTACACCTTC. It specifies CAWSVISYGYTF.

This chain connects TRBV30 to TRBJ1-2; D is ambiguous. Germline CDR1 is GTSNPN and CDR2 is SVGIG (reference sequence). The V end lost 7 bases, the J end lost 5 bases, and 2 bases lay between the germline ends. This CDR3 contains 8 residues. For the CDR3, the DNA is TGTGCCTTATATGGCTACACCTTC. Protein sequence: CALYGYTF.